Below, 27 T cell receptor beta chains from the same sample are listed, as sequenced in a study of shared clonotypes between healthy human individuals. This table comes from immunoSEQ multiplex PCR, and its TCRdb copy is limited to in-frame clones, with some not included. The table has 600,000 to 750,000 clones, 55% to 75% seen once. Sequencing input: memory CD4+ T cells sorted from blood. The subset denotes: CD45RA-negative fraction. These receptors were collected from a woman aged 30 to 39 in good health.

A few counts support this clone. The rearrangement links TRBV9 to TRBJ1-2, with D perhaps TRBD1 (5 bases). V dropped 0 bases and J dropped 3 bases, with 9 bases sitting between them. The CDR3 sequence is 14 residues long. Germline CDR1 and CDR2: SGDLS and YYNGEE. CDR3 protein: CASSVGGGDYGYTF. The CDR3, as DNA: TGTGCCAGCAGCGTAGGTGGGGGAGACTATGGCTACACCTTC.

This clone was counted between two and nine times. The chain joins TRBV4-1 to TRBJ2-2; 7 bases map to TRBD2. The CDR3 spans 20 residues. Germline values: CDR1 MGHRA, CDR2 YSYEKL. Trimming took 7 bases from V and 0 from J; bases not matched to a gene: 20. The CDR3 sequence: CASNHLGGGTGFSNTGELFF. In DNA, the CDR3 is TGCGCCAGCAACCACTTGGGGGGAGGGACGGGCTTCTCGAACACCGGGGAGCTGTTTTTT.

This chain links TRBV5-1 with TRBJ2-7, with D perhaps given as TRBD1 or TRBD2 (5 bases each). The germline CDR1 and CDR2 sequences are SGHRS and YFSETQ. V lost 0 bases to trimming and J lost 4 bases, with 14 bases between them. The length of the CDR3 is 15 residues. The CDR3: CASSLAWDDQYEQYF. Written as DNA, the CDR3 is TGCGCCAGCAGCTTGGCTTGGGACGACCAGTACGAGCAGTACTTC.

This clone was seen a handful of times. The CDR3 DNA reads as TGTGCCAGCAGCGACGAACAGGGCTTCTCTGGGGCCAACGTCCTGACTTTC. Protein: CASSDEQGFSGANVLTF. The chain has TRBV7-6 and TRBJ2-6, with D perhaps TRBD1 (6 bases). V was shortened by 5 bases and J by 0 bases, with 14 bases between the two germline ends. CDR3 size: 17 residues. Germline lookup yields CDR1 SGHVS and CDR2 FNYEAQ.

V and J are TRBV28 and TRBJ2-7, with D possibly TRBD2 on 6 matching bases. Germline V gene lookup returns CDR1 MDHEN and CDR2 SYDVKM. The CDR3 is made up of 14 amino acids. V lost 10 bases and J 4 bases, leaving 20 bases between the germline ends. CDR3 coding DNA: TGTGCCACGGAAACCGGAGGGGTGGAATACGAGCAGTACTTC. Protein sequence: CATETGGVEYEQYF.

The J gene is TRBJ2-2, the V gene TRBV27; 9 bases fit TRBD1. This CDR3 spans 16 amino acids. Germline CDR1 is MNHEY and CDR2 is SMNVEV (reference sequence). Germline trimming cut 4 bases from V and 8 bases from J; bases unmatched to any gene: 11. The DNA for the CDR3 is TGTGCCAGCAGTTCCACAGGACAGGGGTTGTTGGGGGAGCTGTTTTTT. Its protein is CASSSTGQGLLGELFF.

The chain is built from TRBV27 and TRBJ1-2; no definite D call. Germline V gene data show CDR1 as MNHEY and CDR2 as SMNVEV (reference sequence). V was cut by 6 bases and J by 0 bases, with 14 bases left in between. The CDR3 consists of 15 residues. Here the CDR3 DNA reads TGTGCCAGCAGGCCCCCGGGTGGCCCTAACTATGGCTACACCTTC. Encoded protein: CASRPPGGPNYGYTF.

The chain has TRBV28 and TRBJ2-4; tentatively, D is TRBD2 (6 bases). The CDR3 totals 15 residues. V shed 6 bases and J shed 0 bases, with 12 bases lying between them. Per germline, CDR1 MDHEN and CDR2 SYDVKM. The CDR3 loop reads CASRTGTGAKNIQYF. CDR3 in DNA: TGTGCCAGCAGGACCGGGACTGGAGCCAAAAACATTCAGTACTTC.

This clone turned up a few times. The rearrangement joins TRBV6-1 to TRBJ1-2; no clear D gene. Germline CDR1 and CDR2: MNHNS and SASEGT. The CDR3 consists of 16 residues. The ends were cut back, 4 bases at V and 0 bases at J, with 15 bases in the middle. CDR3 nucleotides: TGTGCCAGCAGTGCACGTGGGCTCGGGGCTAACTATGGCTACACCTTC. Its translation is CASSARGLGANYGYTF.

The sample holds a few counts of this clone. The J gene is TRBJ2-7, the V gene TRBV18, with TRBD2 identical over 15 bases. Germline values: CDR1 KGHSH, CDR2 LQKENI. Germline trimming cut 3 bases from V and 6 bases from J; bases unmatched to any gene: 3. The CDR3 sequence is 15 residues long. CDR3 protein: CASSPGTSGRSEQYF. DNA of the CDR3: TGTGCCAGCTCACCTGGGACTAGCGGGAGGTCCGAGCAGTACTTC.

The chain links TRBV27 to TRBJ1-4, with 7 nucleotides matching TRBD1. The V gene's germline CDR1 is MNHEY and CDR2 SMNVEV (reference sequence). The CDR3 extends over 14 amino acids. Trimming at V came to 4 bases and at J to 4 bases, leaving 3 bases not matched to a gene. CDR3 in amino acids: CASSSTGINEKLFF. The CDR3 DNA sequence: TGTGCCAGCAGTTCGACAGGGATTAATGAAAAACTGTTTTTT.

V is TRBV15 and J is TRBJ1-1; D is undetermined. The CDR3 runs to 13 residues. Germline CDR1 reads LNHNV; CDR2 reads YYDKDF (reference sequence). Trimming cost V 3 bases and J 1 base, with 6 bases left between them. In DNA form, the CDR3 reads TGTGCCACCAGCAGTTCAGAGAACACTGAAGCTTTCTTT. Amino acids: CATSSSENTEAFF.

V gene TRBV6-4 combines with J gene TRBJ2-7, with a weak D call TRBD1 (6 bases). In germline, CDR1 is MRHNA, CDR2 SNTAGT. With 8 bases removed from V and 5 bases from J, the gap between germline ends came to 22 bases. The CDR3 has 15 amino acids. The CDR3 loop is CASFIQQGYLHEQYF. DNA of the CDR3: TGTGCCAGCTTCATCCAACAGGGATACCTCCACGAGCAGTACTTC.

This clone came up many times. V and J are TRBV11-3 and TRBJ2-7; perhaps TRBD1 as D (7 bases). Germline V gives CDR1 SGHNT, CDR2 YENEEA. V dropped 5 bases and J dropped 4 bases, with 24 bases sitting between them. The CDR3 runs 17 residues. CDR3 loop: CASSPQPNRDSGYEQYF. CDR3 bases: TGTGCCAGCAGCCCGCAACCTAATCGGGACAGCGGGTACGAGCAGTACTTC.

A few counts support this clone. This chain links TRBV18 with TRBJ2-7; tentatively, D is TRBD2 (6 bases). The CDR3 totals 14 residues. Trimming removed 3 bases at V and 0 bases at J, with 9 bases between. Germline CDR1 reads KGHSH; CDR2 reads LQKENI. The CDR3 DNA reads as TGTGCCAGCTCACCGACTAGGGACTCCTACGAGCAGTACTTC. Translating gives CASSPTRDSYEQYF.

The rearrangement links TRBV10-2 to TRBJ2-1, with 13 bases aligning to TRBD2. Germline lookup yields CDR1 WSHSY and CDR2 SAAADI. The junction had 6 bases not matched to a gene; V was cut back by 6 bases and J by 7 bases. This CDR3 is built from 15 residues. The CDR3 spells CASRIGLAGVNEQFF. CDR3 bases: TGCGCCAGCAGAATAGGACTAGCGGGAGTGAATGAGCAGTTCTTC.

This rearrangement joins TRBV27 to TRBJ2-1; 14 positions match TRBD2. Germline trimming cut 4 bases from V and 3 bases from J; bases unmatched to any gene: 2. Germline lookup yields CDR1 MNHEY and CDR2 SMNVEV (reference sequence). The length of the CDR3 is 16 residues. The CDR3 nucleotides are TGTGCCAGCAGTTCCGGGACTAGCGGGAGCTACAATGAGCAGTTCTTC. It specifies CASSSGTSGSYNEQFF.

The chain couples TRBV6-5 to TRBJ2-1; 8 bases align to TRBD2. In germline, CDR1 is MNHEY, CDR2 SVGAGI. Losses at the gene ends were 5 bases for V and 3 bases for J; bases not matched to a gene: 6. The CDR3 has 15 residues. The CDR3 DNA reads TGTGCCAGCAGTACACGAGCGGGGGTCTACAATGAGCAGTTCTTC. This codes for CASSTRAGVYNEQFF.

The chain uses TRBV6-1 and TRBJ2-1, with TRBD1 identical over 9 bases. J gave up 3 bases and V 6 bases, and 6 bases lay outside the gene matches. Germline assignment: CDR1 MNHNS and CDR2 SASEGT. The CDR3 is 15 amino acids. The CDR3 bases are TGTGCCAGCAGCGACAGGGGGGAAAGCTACAATGAGCAGTTCTTC. The encoded protein is CASSDRGESYNEQFF.

This clone was counted between two and nine times. The rearrangement joins TRBV6-1 to TRBJ2-7; D gene unclear. CDR3 size: 14 residues. From germline, CDR1 is MNHNS and CDR2 SASEGT. Trimming cost V 2 bases and J 6 bases, with 14 bases left between them. The CDR3 loop reads CASSEWADRGEQYF. The DNA for the CDR3 is TGTGCCAGCAGTGAATGGGCCGACCGAGGCGAGCAGTACTTC.

This sequence joins TRBV2 and TRBJ2-7; 10 bases map to TRBD1. Per the germline V gene, CDR1 is SNHLY and CDR2 is FYNNEI. The CDR3 covers 16 residues. With V trimmed by 7 bases and J by 2 bases, 11 bases remained unmatched. CDR3 amino acids: CASTYVRDRGAYEQYF. The CDR3 nucleotides read TGTGCCAGCACCTACGTACGGGACAGGGGAGCCTACGAGCAGTACTTC.

This clone was detected a few times. The chain recombines TRBV5-1 with TRBJ2-3, with 8 bases matching TRBD2. This CDR3 is 17 amino acids long. Germline V lookup: CDR1 SGHRS, CDR2 YFSETQ. Unmatched junction bases numbered 9, after V lost 3 bases and J lost 0 bases. The CDR3, as DNA: TGCGCCAGCAGCTGGAGGGGTAGCGGGACTAGCACAGATACGCAGTATTTT. It is translated as CASSWRGSGTSTDTQYF.

This clone has a single count. The genes are TRBV27 and TRBJ2-3; 11 nucleotides agree with TRBD2. V trimming: 2 bases; J trimming: 0 bases; junction bases outside the gene matches: 10. Germline V gene sequence: CDR1 MNHEY, CDR2 SMNVEV (reference sequence). The CDR3 length is 19 residues. CDR3 sequence: CASSLAPGLAASSTDTQYF. The CDR3 DNA reads TGTGCCAGCAGTTTAGCTCCGGGACTAGCGGCATCTAGCACAGATACGCAGTATTTT.

This rearrangement joins TRBV11-2 to TRBJ2-7, with 10 bases fitting TRBD1. Unmatched junction bases numbered 16, after V lost 5 bases and J lost 6 bases. This CDR3 region has 17 residues. The germline CDR1 and CDR2 sequences are SGHAT and FQNNGV. The CDR3 nucleotides read TGTGCCAGCAGCACAACCCCCGGGACAGGGGCGGTTAGCGAGCAGTACTTC. As protein: CASSTTPGTGAVSEQYF.

This chain uses TRBV5-6 with TRBJ2-2; D might be TRBD2 (7 bases). Trimming left V 4 bases short and J 4 bases short, with 14 bases between. The CDR3 has 15 amino acids. The germline gives CDR1 SGHDT, CDR2 YYEEEE. DNA of the CDR3: TGTGCCAGCAGCGCGGGGGCCCGAGCCACCGGGGAGCTGTTTTTT. Amino acid sequence: CASSAGARATGELFF.

This clone has just a few counts. The J gene is TRBJ1-1, the V gene TRBV5-4; tentative D call: TRBD1 (5 bases). The germline gives CDR1 SGHNT, CDR2 YYREEE (reference sequence). V shed 5 bases and J shed 1 base, with 12 bases lying between them. The CDR3 covers 14 residues. The CDR3 DNA follows: TGTGCCAGCAGACCCGGAGGGGAGAACACTGAAGCTTTCTTT. It codes for CASRPGGENTEAFF.

This clone was counted only a few times. V is TRBV29-1 and J is TRBJ1-1, with a possible D match to TRBD1 (5 bases). V was clipped by 6 bases and J by 1 base, with 21 bases between them. Germline CDR1 SQVTM, CDR2 ANQGSEA. There are 16 residues in the CDR3. CDR3 coding DNA: TGCAGCGTGCAGGGACTAAACAGCTTCCCGAACACTGAAGCTTTCTTT. Protein product: CSVQGLNSFPNTEAFF.